The rows below give T cell receptor beta chains drawn from one sample of a study of T cell changes during pregnancy in multiple sclerosis. Measured with immunoSEQ multiplex PCR; TCRdb has only the in-frame clones, and not every one. The repertoire holds roughly 52,000 clones, with 94% as singletons. The source was CD8+ T cells from peripheral blood mononuclear cells, collected in the third trimester of pregnancy. The receptors derive from a female donor with multiple sclerosis, enrolled in a pregnancy study. Each CDR3 is given with its conserved first and last residue. The D gene is left open where the match is weak. Rows may omit the clone size; those that give it use once, few, many or a size class.

.	TRBV9	.	15	TRBJ2-3	TGTGCCAGCAGCGTGAACGGTTCTCCCACAGATACGCAGTATTTT	CASSVNGSPTDTQYF
TRBD1	TRBV11-2	.	12	TRBJ2-1	TGTGCCAGCAGTCGACAGGGAAATGAGCAGTTCTTC	CASSRQGNEQFF
.	TRBV6-1	.	16	TRBJ2-7	TGTGCCAGCAGTGGGGTTAGACTAGTGTTACCCTACGAGCAGTACTTC	CASSGVRLVLPYEQYF
TRBD1	TRBV4-1	.	16	TRBJ1-1	TGCGCCAGCAGCCAAGCCGGGACAGGGGTGGTCACTGAAGCTTTCTTT	CASSQAGTGVVTEAFF
.	TRBV6-1	.	14	TRBJ2-1	TGTGCCAGCAGTGTCCGACAAACTAGGGATGAGCAGTTCTTC	CASSVRQTRDEQFF
TRBD2	TRBV19	.	16	TRBJ2-7	TGTGCCAGTAGTATAGCAGCTGTAGCGGGAGTATACGAGCAGTACTTC	CASSIAAVAGVYEQYF
TRBD1	TRBV10-3	.	16	TRBJ2-7	TGTGCCATCAGTGAGCCTTGGGACAGGGGAAACTACGAGCAGTACTTC	CAISEPWDRGNYEQYF
TRBD2	TRBV5-4	.	14	TRBJ2-2	TGTGCCAGCATGCGGGAGGGCCTAAATAGGGAGCTGTTTTTT	CASMREGLNRELFF
TRBD1	TRBV28	.	17	TRBJ1-2	TGTGCCAGCAGCCCTAGACCCGGGACAGGGGTTCGTTATGGCTACACCTTC	CASSPRPGTGVRYGYTF
.	TRBV27	.	15	TRBJ2-3	TGTGCCAGCAGTGTATTTGGACTGACCACAGATACGCAGTATTTT	CASSVFGLTTDTQYF
.	TRBV5-6	.	14	TRBJ1-3	TGTGCCTCCAAAAGGGGCTTGTTTTCTGACACCATATATTTT	CASKRGLFSDTIYF
TRBD2	TRBV27	.	14	TRBJ2-7	TGTGCCAGCAGTTGGACTAGCGGGAACTACGAGCAGTACTTC	CASSWTSGNYEQYF
TRBD2	TRBV29-1	.	17	TRBJ2-1	TGCAGCGTTGATGGTGGGGCTAGCGGGAGGGCCCACAATGAGCAGTTCTTC	CSVDGGASGRAHNEQFF
TRBD1	TRBV19	.	15	TRBJ1-1	TGTGCCAGTAGTATAAGGGGACAGATGAACACTGAAGCTTTCTTT	CASSIRGQMNTEAFF
TRBD2	TRBV10-3	.	14	TRBJ2-1	TGTGCCATCAGGGGGACTAGCGGGAGTAATGAGCAGTTCTTC	CAIRGTSGSNEQFF
TRBD2	TRBV6-1	.	17	TRBJ2-7	TGTGCCAGCAGTGAAAGTATACTAGCGGGAGACGCATACGAGCAGTACTTC	CASSESILAGDAYEQYF
TRBD2	TRBV13	.	15	TRBJ2-3	TGTGCCAGCAGCGCACAGAGGGACTACACAGATACGCAGTATTTT	CASSAQRDYTDTQYF
TRBD2	TRBV7-8	.	16	TRBJ2-3	TGTGCCAGCAGCTTGGAGGCTAGCGGGAAATCAGATACGCAGTATTTT	CASSLEASGKSDTQYF
.	TRBV6-5	.	14	TRBJ2-7	TGTGCCAGCAGAGGGGGAAGACAGCTATACGAGCAGTACTTC	CASRGGRQLYEQYF
TRBD1	TRBV29-1	few	13	TRBJ2-7	TGCAGCGTCCACGGGACAGGATACTACGAGCAGTACTTC	CSVHGTGYYEQYF
TRBD2	TRBV30	.	17	TRBJ2-2	TGTGCCTGGAGTGTACCTAGCGGGAGCGCCGACACCGGGGAGCTGTTTTTT	CAWSVPSGSADTGELFF
.	TRBV6-1	.	16	TRBJ1-5	TGTGCCAGCAGTGACTTTGGCCCCGGAGGCAATCAGCCCCAGCATTTT	CASSDFGPGGNQPQHF
TRBD2	TRBV4-1	.	18	TRBJ2-3	TGCGCCAGCAGCCAAGGGCCATATGCGGGAGAGGGCACAGATACGCAGTATTTT	CASSQGPYAGEGTDTQYF
TRBD2	TRBV7-6	.	15	TRBJ2-7	TGTGCCAGCAGCTTAGAGCTAGCGGGGGGCTACGAGCAGTACTTC	CASSLELAGGYEQYF
.	TRBV27	.	13	TRBJ1-1	TGTGCCAGCAGTTTAACAGGGAACACTGAAGCTTTCTTT	CASSLTGNTEAFF
TRBD1	TRBV5-4	.	15	TRBJ2-2	TGTGCCAGCAGCTTTACAGGGGGCGCAGGCGGGGAGCTGTTTTTT	CASSFTGGAGGELFF
.	TRBV9	.	13	TRBJ2-7	TGTGCCAGCAGCGGGACAGTCCTGGGGGAGCAGTACTTC	CASSGTVLGEQYF
.	TRBV4-2	.	17	TRBJ1-3	TGTGCCAGCAGCCTCGCGGACACCAGTCACTCTGGAAACACCATATATTTT	CASSLADTSHSGNTIYF
TRBD1	TRBV27	.	13	TRBJ2-7	TGTGCCAGCAGCCAGACAGGGACCTACGAGCAGTACTTC	CASSQTGTYEQYF
.	TRBV7-6	.	17	TRBJ2-2	TGTGCCAGCAGCTCAGAGCTAGCGTCGCTCGCTAGCGGGGAGCTGTTTTTT	CASSSELASLASGELFF
TRBD2	TRBV6-4	.	14	TRBJ2-1	TGTGCCAGCAGTGGGGGACTAGCGGGAGATGAGCAGTTCTTC	CASSGGLAGDEQFF
.	TRBV28	.	13	TRBJ2-5	TGTGCCAGCAGTCATTTTCAGATGGAGACCCAGTACTTC	CASSHFQMETQYF
.	TRBV28	.	14	TRBJ1-1	TGTGCCAGCAGTTTTTGGCATCTTGGTGCTGAAGCTTTCTTT	CASSFWHLGAEAFF
TRBD2	TRBV5-1	.	17	TRBJ2-2	TGCGCCAGCAGCCAAGGGACTAGCGGGAGGGCTGCCGGGGAGCTGTTTTTT	CASSQGTSGRAAGELFF
.	TRBV6-1	.	13	TRBJ2-1	TGTGCCAGCAGACCCCTACTAGTAAATGAGCAGTTCTTC	CASRPLLVNEQFF
TRBD2	TRBV4-3	.	16	TRBJ2-7	TGCGCCAGCAGCCAAGATCTTGAGGGAGGGATCTACGAGCAGTACTTC	CASSQDLEGGIYEQYF
TRBD2	TRBV6-4	.	15	TRBJ2-3	TGTGCCAGCAGTACTAGCGGGAGGGCCACAGATACGCAGTATTTT	CASSTSGRATDTQYF
TRBD1	TRBV29-1	.	18	TRBJ2-2	TGCAGCGTTGAAGATTGGGACAGGGGGCGAGGTCGTACCGGGGAGCTGTTTTTT	CSVEDWDRGRGRTGELFF
TRBD1	TRBV4-2	once	13	TRBJ1-2	TGTGCCAGCAGCCAAGTTTCGGGACAGGGGATAGGCTTC	CASSQVSGQGIGF
.	TRBV5-6	.	11	TRBJ2-7	TGTGCCAGCAGCTTGGCAGGCGAGCAGTACTTC	CASSLAGEQYF
.	TRBV6-5	.	16	TRBJ2-4	TGTGCCAGCAGTTACGGGCCAGACCTAGCCAAAAACATTCAGTACTTC	CASSYGPDLAKNIQYF
.	TRBV7-9	.	12	TRBJ1-1	TGTGCCAGCAGCCTCCGGGACACTGAAGCTTTCTTT	CASSLRDTEAFF
.	TRBV5-1	.	14	TRBJ2-7	TGCGCCAGCAGCTCACAGCAGGGGATCTACGAGCAGTACTTC	CASSSQQGIYEQYF
TRBD2	TRBV10-1	.	15	TRBJ2-1	TGCGCCAGCAGTGCATCCCTAGCGGGTAACAATGAGCAGTTCTTC	CASSASLAGNNEQFF
TRBD2	TRBV4-1	once	15	TRBJ2-1	TGCGCCAGCAGCTTAGCGGGAGGGCCAGGCAATGAGCAGTTCTTC	CASSLAGGPGNEQFF
TRBD1	TRBV4-1	.	16	TRBJ2-1	TGCGCCAGCAGCCGATCCCGGGACAGGGGTTCTGATGAGCAGTTCTTC	CASSRSRDRGSDEQFF
TRBD2	TRBV5-6	.	15	TRBJ2-7	TGTGCCAGCAGCTATACGACTAGCGGGATAAACGAGCAGTACTTC	CASSYTTSGINEQYF
.	TRBV19	.	11	TRBJ2-5	TGTGCCAGTAGTATCGCTCGGTTCCAGTACTTC	CASSIARFQYF
TRBD2	TRBV27	.	18	TRBJ2-3	TGTGCCAGCAGTTTCTTATCCGCCGGGACTAGCGGCACAGATACGCAGTATTTT	CASSFLSAGTSGTDTQYF
.	TRBV7-9	.	13	TRBJ2-7	TGTGCCAGCAGCCTACGGGATTCCTACGAGCAGTACTTC	CASSLRDSYEQYF
.	TRBV7-7	.	15	TRBJ2-2	TGTGCTAGCAGCCCCATAGAGGCCGCCACCGGGGAGCTGTTTTTT	CASSPIEAATGELFF